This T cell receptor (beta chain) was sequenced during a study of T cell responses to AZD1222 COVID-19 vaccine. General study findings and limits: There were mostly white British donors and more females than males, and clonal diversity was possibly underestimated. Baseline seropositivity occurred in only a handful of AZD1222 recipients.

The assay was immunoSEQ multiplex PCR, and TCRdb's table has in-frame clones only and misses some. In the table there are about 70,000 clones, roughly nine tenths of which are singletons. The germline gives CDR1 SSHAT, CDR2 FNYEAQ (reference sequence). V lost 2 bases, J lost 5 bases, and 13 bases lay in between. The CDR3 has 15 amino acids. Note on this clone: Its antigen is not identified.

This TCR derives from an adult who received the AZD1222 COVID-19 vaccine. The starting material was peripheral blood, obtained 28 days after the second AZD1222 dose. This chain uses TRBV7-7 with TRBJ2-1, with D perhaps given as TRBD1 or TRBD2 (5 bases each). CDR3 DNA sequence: TGTGCCAGCAGCTTAAACCCGGGACCGGACAATGAGCAGTTCTTC. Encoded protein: CASSLNPGPDNEQFF.